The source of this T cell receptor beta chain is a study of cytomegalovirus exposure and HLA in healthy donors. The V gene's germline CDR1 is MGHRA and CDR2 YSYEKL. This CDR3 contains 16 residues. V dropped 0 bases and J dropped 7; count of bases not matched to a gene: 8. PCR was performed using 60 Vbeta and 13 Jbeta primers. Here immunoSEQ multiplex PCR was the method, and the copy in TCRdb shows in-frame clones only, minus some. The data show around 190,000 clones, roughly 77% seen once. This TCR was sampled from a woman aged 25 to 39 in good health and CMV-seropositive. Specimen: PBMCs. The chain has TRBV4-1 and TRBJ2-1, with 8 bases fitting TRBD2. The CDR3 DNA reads TGCGCCAGCAGCCAAGAGGGGTCTAGCGGGCGGAATGAGCAGTTCTTC. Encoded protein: CASSQEGSSGRNEQFF.